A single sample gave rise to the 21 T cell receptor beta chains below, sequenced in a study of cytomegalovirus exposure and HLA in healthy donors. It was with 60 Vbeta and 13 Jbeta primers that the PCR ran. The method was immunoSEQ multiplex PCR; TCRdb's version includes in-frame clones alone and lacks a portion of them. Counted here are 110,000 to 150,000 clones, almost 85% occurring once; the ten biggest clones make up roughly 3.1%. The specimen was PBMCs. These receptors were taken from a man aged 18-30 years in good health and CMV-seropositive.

CDR3 nucleotides: TGTGCCAGCACGGGACAGAGCAATCAGCCCCAGCATTTT. Translated, it gives CASTGQSNQPQHF. The chain carries TRBV2 and TRBJ1-5; 7 bases are a match to TRBD1. The germline V gene has CDR1 SNHLY and CDR2 FYNNEI. The CDR3 is made up of 13 amino acids. Germline trimming cut 7 bases from V and 1 base from J; bases unmatched to any gene: 1.

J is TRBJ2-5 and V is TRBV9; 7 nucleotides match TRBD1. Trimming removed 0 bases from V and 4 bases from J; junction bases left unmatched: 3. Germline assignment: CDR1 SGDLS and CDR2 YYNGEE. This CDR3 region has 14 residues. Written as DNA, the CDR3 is TGTGCCAGCAGCGTAGTTGACAGGGTAGAGACCCAGTACTTC. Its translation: CASSVVDRVETQYF.

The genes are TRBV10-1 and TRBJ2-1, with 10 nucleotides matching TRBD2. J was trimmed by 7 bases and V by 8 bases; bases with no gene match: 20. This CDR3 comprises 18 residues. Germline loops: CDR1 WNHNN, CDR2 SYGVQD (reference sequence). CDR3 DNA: TGCGCCAGCCACCTCCAACTAGAAGCGGGAGGGCTTTTTAATGAGCAGTTCTTC. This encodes CASHLQLEAGGLFNEQFF.

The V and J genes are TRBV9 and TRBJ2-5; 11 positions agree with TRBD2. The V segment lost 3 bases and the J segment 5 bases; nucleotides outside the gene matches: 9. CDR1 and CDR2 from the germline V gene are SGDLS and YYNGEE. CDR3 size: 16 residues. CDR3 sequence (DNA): TGTGCCAGCAGCGCACTAGCGGGAGAGTTGGGCGAGACCCAGTACTTC. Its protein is CASSALAGELGETQYF.

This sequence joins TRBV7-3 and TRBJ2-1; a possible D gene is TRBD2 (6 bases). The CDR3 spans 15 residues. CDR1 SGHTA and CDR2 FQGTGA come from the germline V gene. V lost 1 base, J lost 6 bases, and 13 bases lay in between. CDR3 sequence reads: CASSLRGEVPNEQFF. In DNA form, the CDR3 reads TGTGCCAGCAGCTTAAGGGGGGAGGTCCCCAATGAGCAGTTCTTC.

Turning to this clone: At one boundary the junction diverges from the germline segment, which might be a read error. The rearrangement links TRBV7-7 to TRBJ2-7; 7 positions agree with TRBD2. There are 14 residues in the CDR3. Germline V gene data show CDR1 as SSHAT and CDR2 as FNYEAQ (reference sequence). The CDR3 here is CASSPTSASYEQYF. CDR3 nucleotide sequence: TGTGCTAGCAGCCCCACTAGCGCCTCCTACGAGCAGTACTTC. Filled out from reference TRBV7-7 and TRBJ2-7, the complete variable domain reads GAGVSQSPRYKVTKRGQDVTLRCDPISSHATLYWYQQALGQGPEFLTYFNYEAQPDKSGLPSDRFSAERPEGSISTLTIQRTEQRDSAMYRCASSPTSASYEQYFGPGTRLTVT.

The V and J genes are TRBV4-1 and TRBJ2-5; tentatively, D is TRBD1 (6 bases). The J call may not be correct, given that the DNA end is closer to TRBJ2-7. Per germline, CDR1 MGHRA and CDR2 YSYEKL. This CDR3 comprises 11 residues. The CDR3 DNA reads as TGCGCCAGCAGCACAGGGAACGAGCAGTACTTC. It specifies CASSTGNEQYF.

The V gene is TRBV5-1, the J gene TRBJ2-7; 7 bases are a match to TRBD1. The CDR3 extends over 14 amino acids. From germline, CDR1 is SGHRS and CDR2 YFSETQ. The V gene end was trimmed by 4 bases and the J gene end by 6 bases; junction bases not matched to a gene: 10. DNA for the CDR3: TGCGCCAGCAGCGATCAGGACAGGATGCGCGAGCAGTACTTC. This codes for CASSDQDRMREQYF. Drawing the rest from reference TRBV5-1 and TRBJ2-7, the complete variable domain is KAGVTQTPRYLIKTRGQQVTLSCSPISGHRSVSWYQQTPGQGLQFLFEYFSETQRNKGNFPGRFSGRQFSNSRSEMNVSTLELGDSALYLCASSDQDRMREQYFGPGTRLTVT.

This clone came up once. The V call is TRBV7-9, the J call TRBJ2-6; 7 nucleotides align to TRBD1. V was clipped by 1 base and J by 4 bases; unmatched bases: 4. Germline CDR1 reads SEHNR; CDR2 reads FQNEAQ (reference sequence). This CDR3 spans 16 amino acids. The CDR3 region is CASSLGRGLGANVLTF. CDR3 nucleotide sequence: TGTGCCAGCAGCTTAGGAAGGGGGCTCGGGGCCAACGTCCTGACTTTC.

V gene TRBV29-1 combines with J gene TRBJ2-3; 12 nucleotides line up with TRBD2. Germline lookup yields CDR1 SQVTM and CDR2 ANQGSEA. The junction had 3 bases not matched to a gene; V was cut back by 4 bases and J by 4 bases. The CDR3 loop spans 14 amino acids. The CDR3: CSVVPSGGADTQYF. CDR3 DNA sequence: TGCAGCGTTGTCCCTAGCGGGGGGGCAGATACGCAGTATTTT.

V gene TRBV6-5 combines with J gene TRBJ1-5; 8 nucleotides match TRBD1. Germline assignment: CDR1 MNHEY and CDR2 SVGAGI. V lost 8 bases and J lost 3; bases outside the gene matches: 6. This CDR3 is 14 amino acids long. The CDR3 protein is CASGDRNPNQPQHF. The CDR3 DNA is TGTGCCAGCGGGGACAGGAACCCCAATCAGCCCCAGCATTTT.

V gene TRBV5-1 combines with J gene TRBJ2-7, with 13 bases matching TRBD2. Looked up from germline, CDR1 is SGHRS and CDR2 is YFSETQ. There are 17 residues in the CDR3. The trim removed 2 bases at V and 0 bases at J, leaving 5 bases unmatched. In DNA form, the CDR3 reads TGCGCCAGCAGCTTTGTACTAGCGGGAGGGGGCTCCTACGAGCAGTACTTC. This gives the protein CASSFVLAGGGSYEQYF.

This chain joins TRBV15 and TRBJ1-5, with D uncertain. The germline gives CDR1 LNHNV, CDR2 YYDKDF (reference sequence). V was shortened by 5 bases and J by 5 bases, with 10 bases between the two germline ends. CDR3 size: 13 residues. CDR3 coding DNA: TGTGCCACCAGCGGCTCAGATTATCAGCCCCAGCATTTT. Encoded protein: CATSGSDYQPQHF.

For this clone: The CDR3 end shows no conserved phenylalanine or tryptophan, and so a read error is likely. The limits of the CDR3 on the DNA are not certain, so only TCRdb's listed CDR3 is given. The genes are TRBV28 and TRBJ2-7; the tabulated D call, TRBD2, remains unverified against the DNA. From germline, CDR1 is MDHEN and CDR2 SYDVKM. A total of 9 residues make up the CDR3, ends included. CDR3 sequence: CASSLKRPL.

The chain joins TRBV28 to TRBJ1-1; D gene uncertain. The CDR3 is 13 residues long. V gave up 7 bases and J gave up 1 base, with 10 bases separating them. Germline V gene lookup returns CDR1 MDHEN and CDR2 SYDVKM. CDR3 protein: CASNGGKNTEAFF. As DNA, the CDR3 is TGTGCCAGCAATGGAGGGAAGAACACTGAAGCTTTCTTT.

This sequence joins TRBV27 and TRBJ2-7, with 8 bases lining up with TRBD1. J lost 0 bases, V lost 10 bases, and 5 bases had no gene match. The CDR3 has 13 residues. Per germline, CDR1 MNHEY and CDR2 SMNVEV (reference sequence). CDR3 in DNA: TGTGCCACCTCGGACAGGGTCTCCTACGAGCAGTACTTC. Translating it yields CATSDRVSYEQYF.

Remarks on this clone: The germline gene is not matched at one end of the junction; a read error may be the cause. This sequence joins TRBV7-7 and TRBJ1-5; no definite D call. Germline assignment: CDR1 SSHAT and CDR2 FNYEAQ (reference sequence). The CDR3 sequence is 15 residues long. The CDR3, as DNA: TGTGCTAGCAGAGCGGGCTCGTGGAGCAATCAGCCCCAGCATTTT. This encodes CASRAGSWSNQPQHF.

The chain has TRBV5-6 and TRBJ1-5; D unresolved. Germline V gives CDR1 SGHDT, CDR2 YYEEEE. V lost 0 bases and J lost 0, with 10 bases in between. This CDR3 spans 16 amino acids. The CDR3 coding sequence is TGTGCCAGCAGCTTGGCCGGGGTACTTAGCAATCAGCCCCAGCATTTT. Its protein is CASSLAGVLSNQPQHF.

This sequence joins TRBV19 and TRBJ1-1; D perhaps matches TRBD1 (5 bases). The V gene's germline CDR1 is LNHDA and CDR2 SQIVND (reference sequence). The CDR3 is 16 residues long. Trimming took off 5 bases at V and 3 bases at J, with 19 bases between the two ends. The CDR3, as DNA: TGTGCCAGTAGTCCCCAAGGGGTGGGCTGGGACACTGAAGCTTTCTTT. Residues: CASSPQGVGWDTEAFF. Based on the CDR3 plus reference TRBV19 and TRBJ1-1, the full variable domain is DGGITQSPKYLFRKEGQNVTLSCEQNLNHDAMYWYRQDPGQGLRLIYYSQIVNDFQKGDIAEGYSVSREKKESFPLTVTSAQKNPTAFYLCASSPQGVGWDTEAFFGQGTRLTVV.

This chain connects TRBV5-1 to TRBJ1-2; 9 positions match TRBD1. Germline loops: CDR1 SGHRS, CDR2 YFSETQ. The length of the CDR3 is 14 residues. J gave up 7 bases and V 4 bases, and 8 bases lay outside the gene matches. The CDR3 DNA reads TGCGCCAGCAGCAAGGCGGGACAGGGCTCTGGCTACACCTTC. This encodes CASSKAGQGSGYTF. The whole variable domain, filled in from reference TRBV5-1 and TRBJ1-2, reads KAGVTQTPRYLIKTRGQQVTLSCSPISGHRSVSWYQQTPGQGLQFLFEYFSETQRNKGNFPGRFSGRQFSNSRSEMNVSTLELGDSALYLCASSKAGQGSGYTFGSGTRLTVV.

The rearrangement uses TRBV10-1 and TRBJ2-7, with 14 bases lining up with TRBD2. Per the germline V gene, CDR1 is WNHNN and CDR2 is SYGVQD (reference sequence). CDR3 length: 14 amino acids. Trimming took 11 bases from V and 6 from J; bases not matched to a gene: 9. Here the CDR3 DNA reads TGCGCCTCGGGACTAGCGGGAGATGGGGGCGAGCAGTACTTC. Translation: CASGLAGDGGEQYF.